This TCR beta chain was found in a study of T-cell memory formation after mild COVID-19. Study results and limitations: CM and EM subsets held most contracting CD4+ clones; EMRA held CD8+ ones. A balance of CD4 and CD8 characterized clones contracting day 15 to 85, whereas later expanders leaned CD4+.

This clonotype was seen at least ten times. What it recognizes is unknown. MiXCR, applied by TCRdb to the 5' RACE reads, yields one record per CDR3 protein. The sample has approximately 28,000 distinct CDR3 sequences, 12% seen once. Trimming took off 0 bases at V and 6 bases at J, with 14 bases between the two ends. In germline, CDR1 is DFQATT, CDR2 SNEGSKA (reference sequence). The CDR3 loop spans 15 amino acids. The receptor was isolated from an adult woman who had mild COVID-19 (a few samples of this study predate the infection). Cell type and time point are not known. Material: PBMCs or a T cell subset sorted from them (not recorded which). The chain combines TRBV20-1 with TRBJ2-2; D perhaps matches TRBD2 (5 bases). This chain's CDR3 is CSARDATRGAGELFF. For the CDR3, the DNA is TGCAGTGCTAGAGATGCGACACGGGGAGCCGGGGAGCTGTTTTTT.